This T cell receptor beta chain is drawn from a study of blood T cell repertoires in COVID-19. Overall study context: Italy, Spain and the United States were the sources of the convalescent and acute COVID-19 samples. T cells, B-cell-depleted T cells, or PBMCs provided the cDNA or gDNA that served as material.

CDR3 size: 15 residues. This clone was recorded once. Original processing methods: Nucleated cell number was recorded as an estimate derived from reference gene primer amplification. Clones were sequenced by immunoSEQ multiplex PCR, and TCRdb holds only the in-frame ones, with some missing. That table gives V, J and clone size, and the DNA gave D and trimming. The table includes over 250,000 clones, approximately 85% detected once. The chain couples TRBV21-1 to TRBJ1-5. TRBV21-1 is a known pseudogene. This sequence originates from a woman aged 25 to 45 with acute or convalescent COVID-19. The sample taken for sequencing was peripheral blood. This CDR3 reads CASGTEEGTNQPQHF. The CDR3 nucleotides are TGTGCCAGCGGCACCGAGGAAGGCACCAATCAGCCCCAGCATTTT.